Following are 10 T cell receptor beta chains from one sample sequenced in a study of early T cells in non-severe SARS-CoV-2 infection listed by TCRdb under 2021. The library relied on 5' RACE. Sequencing was performed on a NextSeq 500. In-frame beta chains were kept once TCRdb had trimmed the public reads at Q25 with fastp and called clones with MiXCR. CDR3 protein duplicates are merged, each entry listing the most common genes and DNA. Across this sample there are approximately 75,000 distinct CDR3 sequences, with approximately 15% seen only once. The ten largest clonotypes hold approximately 3.8% of the sample. Sequencing was performed on whole blood, taken at baseline. Receptor source: an adult who was a healthcare worker with PCR-confirmed SARS-CoV-2 infection or an uninfected control (not recorded which).

This clonotype was seen a few times. The chain carries TRBV5-1 and TRBJ2-1, with TRBD2 identical over 9 bases. The CDR3 has 15 amino acids. V shed 7 bases and J 7 bases; nucleotides not matched to a gene: 12. Per the germline V gene, CDR1 is SGHRS and CDR2 is YFSETQ. CDR3 bases: TGCGCCAGCTTCCTTGGCGCGGGAGGGGTGAATGAGCAGTTCTTC. Its protein is CASFLGAGGVNEQFF.

The chain joins TRBV5-8 to TRBJ2-3; D gene unclear. CDR3 length equals 13 residues. Germline CDR1 SGHTS, CDR2 YDEGEE. V shed 0 bases and J shed 6 bases, with 8 bases lying between them. This CDR3 reads CASSLAWADTQYF. The CDR3 DNA sequence: TGTGCCAGCAGCTTGGCCTGGGCGGATACGCAGTATTTT.

This clonotype was seen repeatedly, ten times or more. The chain recombines TRBV20-1 with TRBJ1-1; no firm D call. Germline CDR1 is DFQATT and CDR2 is SNEGSKA (reference sequence). V was shortened by 5 bases and J by 5 bases, with 15 bases between the two germline ends. The length of the CDR3 is 13 residues. The CDR3 is CSAPLALWTEAFF. The CDR3 DNA sequence: TGCAGTGCTCCCCTGGCTCTCTGGACTGAAGCTTTCTTT.

This clonotype was seen a handful of times. The rearrangement uses TRBV2 and TRBJ2-5; 9 nucleotides align to TRBD2. This CDR3 region has 13 residues. V was clipped by 10 bases and J by 2 bases; unmatched bases: 5. CDR1 and CDR2 (germline): SNHLY, FYNNEI. CDR3 amino acids: CATLAGPQETQYF. CDR3 in DNA: TGTGCCACCCTAGCGGGACCACAAGAGACCCAGTACTTC. The whole variable domain, filled in from reference TRBV2 and TRBJ2-5, reads EPEVTQTPSHQVTQMGQEVILRCVPISNHLYFYWYRQILGQKVEFLVSFYNNEISEKSEIFDDQFSVERPDGSNFTLKIRSTKLEDSAMYFCATLAGPQETQYFGPGTRLLVL.

This clonotype was found many times. The V call is TRBV18, the J call TRBJ2-6; the D gene is possibly TRBD1 (5 bases). The CDR3 extends over 17 amino acids. The germline V gene has CDR1 KGHSH and CDR2 LQKENI. V dropped 5 bases and J dropped 0 bases, with 14 bases sitting between them. CDR3 residues: CASSGQGTLSGANVLTF. The DNA for the CDR3 is TGTGCCAGCTCAGGGCAGGGAACCCTCTCTGGGGCCAACGTCCTGACTTTC.

The chain combines TRBV18 with TRBJ1-1; 8 bases fit TRBD1. V trimming: 4 bases; J trimming: 3 bases; junction bases outside the gene matches: 4. The CDR3 is 14 residues long. Germline V gene lookup returns CDR1 KGHSH and CDR2 LQKENI. CDR3 bases: TGTGCCAGCTCACGAAAACAGGGGGACACTGAAGCTTTCTTT. It yields the protein CASSRKQGDTEAFF. The variable domain in full, with the rest retrieved from reference TRBV18 and TRBJ1-1, is NAGVMQNPRHLVRRRGQEARLRCSPMKGHSHVYWYRQLPEEGLKFMVYLQKENIIDESGMPKERFSAEFPKEGPSILRIQQVVRGDSAAYFCASSRKQGDTEAFFGQGTRLTVV.

This clonotype has a count of ten or more. The chain links TRBV5-1 to TRBJ2-1; no firm D call. The CDR3 spans 15 residues. The germline V and J ends were trimmed by 1 base and 2 bases, with 10 bases remaining between them. Germline lookup yields CDR1 SGHRS and CDR2 YFSETQ. CDR3: CASSLSGTTYNEQFF. CDR3 DNA: TGCGCCAGCAGCTTGTCGGGTACCACCTACAATGAGCAGTTCTTC.

This clonotype was picked up many times. The chain combines TRBV29-1 with TRBJ1-3; D uncertain. V gave up 4 bases and J gave up 3 bases, with 4 bases separating them. The length of the CDR3 is 11 residues. CDR1 and CDR2 (germline): SQVTM, ANQGSEA. Written as DNA, the CDR3 is TGCAGCGTTGCGTATGGAAACACCATATATTTT. Its protein is CSVAYGNTIYF. The full variable domain, completed using reference TRBV29-1 and TRBJ1-3, is SAVISQKPSRDICQRGTSLTIQCQVDSQVTMMFWYRQQPGQSLTLIATANQGSEATYESGFVIDKFPISRPNLTFSTLTVSNMSPEDSSIYLCSVAYGNTIYFGEGSWLTVV.

The J gene is TRBJ2-3, the V gene TRBV7-9; TRBD1 matches at 9 bases. The germline V gene has CDR1 SEHNR and CDR2 FQNEAQ (reference sequence). V lost 0 bases to trimming and J lost 5 bases; unmatched junction nucleotides: 6. This CDR3 has 16 residues. Here the CDR3 DNA reads TGTGCCAGCAGCTTAGCCCCGGGACAGGGTGGAGATACGCAGTATTTT. It encodes CASSLAPGQGGDTQYF.

The rearrangement joins TRBV28 to TRBJ2-5; a possible D gene is TRBD1 (7 bases). The V end lost 11 bases, the J end lost 4 bases, and 17 bases lay between the germline ends. The CDR3 has 13 residues. Germline loops: CDR1 MDHEN, CDR2 SYDVKM. This chain's CDR3 is CAAEEGAGETQYF. CDR3 in DNA: TGTGCCGCGGAGGAGGGGGCAGGAGAGACCCAGTACTTC. Drawing the rest from reference TRBV28 and TRBJ2-5, the complete variable domain is DVKVTQSSRYLVKRTGEKVFLECVQDMDHENMFWYRQDPGLGLRLIYFSYDVKMKEKGDIPEGYSVSREKKERFSLILESASTNQTSMYLCAAEEGAGETQYFGPGTRLLVL.